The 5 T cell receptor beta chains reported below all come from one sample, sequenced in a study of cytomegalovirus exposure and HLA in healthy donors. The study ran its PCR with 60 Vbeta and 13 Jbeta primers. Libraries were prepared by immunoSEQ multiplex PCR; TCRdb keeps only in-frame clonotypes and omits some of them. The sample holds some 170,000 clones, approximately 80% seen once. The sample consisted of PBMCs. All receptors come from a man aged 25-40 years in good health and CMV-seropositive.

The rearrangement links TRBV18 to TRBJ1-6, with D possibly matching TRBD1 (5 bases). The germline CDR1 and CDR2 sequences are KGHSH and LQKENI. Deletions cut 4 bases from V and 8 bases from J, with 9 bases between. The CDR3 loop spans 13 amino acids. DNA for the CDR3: TGTGCCAGCTCACAGGACACCTATTCACCCCTCCACTTT. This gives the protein CASSQDTYSPLHF.

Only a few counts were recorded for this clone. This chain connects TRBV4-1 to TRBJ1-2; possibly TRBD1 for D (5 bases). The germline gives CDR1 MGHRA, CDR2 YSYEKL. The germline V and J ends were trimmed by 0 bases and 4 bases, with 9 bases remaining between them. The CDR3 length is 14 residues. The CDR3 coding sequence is TGCGCCAGCAGCCAAGACCAGGGCCCCTATGGCTACACCTTC. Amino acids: CASSQDQGPYGYTF.

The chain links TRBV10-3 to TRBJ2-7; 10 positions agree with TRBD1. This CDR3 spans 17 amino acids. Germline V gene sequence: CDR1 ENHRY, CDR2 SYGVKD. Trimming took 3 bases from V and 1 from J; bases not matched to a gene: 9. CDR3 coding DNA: TGTGCCATCAGTGATGTCATAGGACAGGGGGTATCCTACGAGCAGTACTTC. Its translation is CAISDVIGQGVSYEQYF.

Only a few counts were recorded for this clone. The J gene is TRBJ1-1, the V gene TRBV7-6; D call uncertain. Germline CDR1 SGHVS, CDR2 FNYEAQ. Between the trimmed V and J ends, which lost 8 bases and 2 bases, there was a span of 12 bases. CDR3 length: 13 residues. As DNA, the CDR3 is TGTGCCAGCCGGTCGTATTATAACACTGAAGCTTTCTTT. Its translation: CASRSYYNTEAFF.

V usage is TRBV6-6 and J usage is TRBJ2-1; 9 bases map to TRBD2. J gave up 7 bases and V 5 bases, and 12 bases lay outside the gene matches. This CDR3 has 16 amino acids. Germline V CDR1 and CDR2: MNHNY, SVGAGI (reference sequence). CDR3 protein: CASSTGRGGSKNEQFF. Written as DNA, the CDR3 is TGTGCCAGCAGTACCGGGCGGGGGGGAAGTAAAAATGAGCAGTTCTTC.